This T cell receptor (beta chain) stems from a study of technical replicates of blood from several donors. Germline CDR1 is MNHNY and CDR2 is SVGAGI (reference sequence). This CDR3 contains 16 residues. After removal of 8 bases from V and 0 bases from J, the junction contained 11 bases not matched to a gene. Produced via immunoSEQ multiplex PCR; TCRdb's table is partial and in-frame only. This table has tens of thousands of clones, about 86% appearing once. The chain recombines TRBV6-6 with TRBJ2-3; the match to TRBD2 covers 7 bases. The receptor was isolated from a human donor in good health. Some clones in this sample may be carry-over from other donors' samples. The source material was PBMCs. This CDR3 reads CASGRGRGPSTDTQYF. The CDR3 DNA is TGTGCCAGCGGGAGGGGAAGGGGCCCTAGCACAGATACGCAGTATTTT.